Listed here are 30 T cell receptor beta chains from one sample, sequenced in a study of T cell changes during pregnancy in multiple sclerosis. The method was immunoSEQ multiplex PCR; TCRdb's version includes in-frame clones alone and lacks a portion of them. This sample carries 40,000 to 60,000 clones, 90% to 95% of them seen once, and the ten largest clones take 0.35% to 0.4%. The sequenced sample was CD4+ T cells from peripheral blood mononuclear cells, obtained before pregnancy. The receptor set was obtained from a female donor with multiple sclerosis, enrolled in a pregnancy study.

The CDR3 protein is CASSETGLSQETQYF. CDR3 nucleotides: TGTGCCAGCAGCGAAACCGGACTATCTCAAGAGACCCAGTACTTC. V gene TRBV9 combines with J gene TRBJ2-5; possible D gene TRBD2, 6 bases. CDR1 and CDR2 (germline): SGDLS, YYNGEE. Trimming shortened V by 3 bases and J by 2 bases, and 14 bases separated the two germline ends. This CDR3 is 15 amino acids long.

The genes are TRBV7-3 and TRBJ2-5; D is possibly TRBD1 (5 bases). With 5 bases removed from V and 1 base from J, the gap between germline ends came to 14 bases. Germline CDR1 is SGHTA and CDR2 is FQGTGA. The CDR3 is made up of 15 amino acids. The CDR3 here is CASSPSDTPQETQYF. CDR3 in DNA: TGTGCCAGCAGCCCTTCGGACACCCCCCAAGAGACCCAGTACTTC.

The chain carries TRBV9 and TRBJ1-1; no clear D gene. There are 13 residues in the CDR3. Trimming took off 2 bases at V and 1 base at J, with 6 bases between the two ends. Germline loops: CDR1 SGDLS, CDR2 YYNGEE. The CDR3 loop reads CASSVTSNTEAFF. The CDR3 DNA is TGTGCCAGCAGCGTTACATCGAACACTGAAGCTTTCTTT.

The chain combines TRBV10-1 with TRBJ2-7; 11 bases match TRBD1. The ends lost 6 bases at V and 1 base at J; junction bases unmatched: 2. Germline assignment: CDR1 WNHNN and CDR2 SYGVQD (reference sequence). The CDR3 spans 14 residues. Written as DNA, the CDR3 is TGCGCCAGCAGGCGGGACAGGGGGTCCTACGAGCAGTACTTC. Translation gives CASRRDRGSYEQYF.

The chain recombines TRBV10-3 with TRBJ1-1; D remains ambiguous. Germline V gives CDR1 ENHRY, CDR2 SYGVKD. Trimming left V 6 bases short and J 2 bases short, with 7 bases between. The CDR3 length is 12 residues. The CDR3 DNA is TGTGCCATCAGCCCAGGAAACACTGAAGCTTTCTTT. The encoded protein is CAISPGNTEAFF.

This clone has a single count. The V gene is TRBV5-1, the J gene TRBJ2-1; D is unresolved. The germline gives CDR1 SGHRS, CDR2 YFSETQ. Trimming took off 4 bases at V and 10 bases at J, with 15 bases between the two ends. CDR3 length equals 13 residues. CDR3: CASSPGGSVEQFF. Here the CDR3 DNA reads TGCGCCAGCAGCCCGGGTGGGTCAGTCGAGCAGTTCTTC.

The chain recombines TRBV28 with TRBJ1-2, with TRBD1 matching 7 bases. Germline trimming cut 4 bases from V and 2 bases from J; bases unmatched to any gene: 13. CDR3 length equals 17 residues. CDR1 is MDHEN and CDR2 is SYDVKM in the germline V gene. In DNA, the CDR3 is TGTGCCAGCAGTTCGGGACAGTGGTCAAACCAGAACTATGGCTACACCTTC. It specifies CASSSGQWSNQNYGYTF.

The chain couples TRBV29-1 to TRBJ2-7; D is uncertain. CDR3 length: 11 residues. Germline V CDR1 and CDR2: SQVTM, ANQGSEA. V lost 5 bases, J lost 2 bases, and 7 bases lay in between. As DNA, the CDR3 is TGCAGCGTTTACAGTACCTACGAGCAGTACTTC. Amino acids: CSVYSTYEQYF.

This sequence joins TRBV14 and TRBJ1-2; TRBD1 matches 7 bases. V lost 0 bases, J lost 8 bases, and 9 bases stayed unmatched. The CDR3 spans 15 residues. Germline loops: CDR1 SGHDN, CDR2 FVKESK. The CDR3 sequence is CASSQDLNRGRGYTF. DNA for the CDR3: TGTGCCAGCAGCCAAGATCTTAACAGGGGAAGAGGCTACACCTTC.

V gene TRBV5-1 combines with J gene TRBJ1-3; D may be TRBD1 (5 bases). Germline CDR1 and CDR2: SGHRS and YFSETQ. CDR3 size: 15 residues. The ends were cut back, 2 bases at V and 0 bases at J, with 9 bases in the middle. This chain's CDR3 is CASSFDSFSGNTIYF. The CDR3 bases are TGCGCCAGCAGCTTCGACAGCTTCTCTGGAAACACCATATATTTT. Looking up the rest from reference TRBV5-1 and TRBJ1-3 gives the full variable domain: KAGVTQTPRYLIKTRGQQVTLSCSPISGHRSVSWYQQTPGQGLQFLFEYFSETQRNKGNFPGRFSGRQFSNSRSEMNVSTLELGDSALYLCASSFDSFSGNTIYFGEGSWLTVV.

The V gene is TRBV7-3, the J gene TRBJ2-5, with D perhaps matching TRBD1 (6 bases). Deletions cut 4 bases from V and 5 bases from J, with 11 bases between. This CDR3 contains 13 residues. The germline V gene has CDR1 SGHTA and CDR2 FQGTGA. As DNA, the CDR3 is TGTGCCAGCAGCTCCACTAGGGGGGAGACCCAGTACTTC. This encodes CASSSTRGETQYF. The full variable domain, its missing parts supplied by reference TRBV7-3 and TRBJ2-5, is GAGVSQTPSNKVTEKGKYVELRCDPISGHTALYWYRQSLGQGPEFLIYFQGTGAADDSGLPNDRFFAVRPEGSVSTLKIQRTERGDSAVYLCASSSTRGETQYFGPGTRLLVL.

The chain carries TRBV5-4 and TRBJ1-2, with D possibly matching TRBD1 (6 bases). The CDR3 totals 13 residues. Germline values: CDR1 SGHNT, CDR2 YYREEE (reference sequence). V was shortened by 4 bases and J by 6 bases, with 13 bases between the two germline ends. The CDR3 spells CASSLQGIHGYTF. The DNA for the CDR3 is TGTGCCAGCAGCCTACAGGGAATCCATGGCTACACCTTC. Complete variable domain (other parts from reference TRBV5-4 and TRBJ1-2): ETGVTQSPTHLIKTRGQQVTLRCSSQSGHNTVSWYQQALGQGPQFIFQYYREEENGRGNFPPRFSGLQFPNYSSELNVNALELDDSALYLCASSLQGIHGYTFGSGTRLTVV.

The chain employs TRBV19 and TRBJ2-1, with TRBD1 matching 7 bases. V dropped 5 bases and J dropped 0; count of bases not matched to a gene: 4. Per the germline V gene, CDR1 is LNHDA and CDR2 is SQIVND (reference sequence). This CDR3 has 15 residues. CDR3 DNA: TGTGCCAGTAGTTGGGACAGCAGCTCCTACAATGAGCAGTTCTTC. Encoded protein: CASSWDSSSYNEQFF.

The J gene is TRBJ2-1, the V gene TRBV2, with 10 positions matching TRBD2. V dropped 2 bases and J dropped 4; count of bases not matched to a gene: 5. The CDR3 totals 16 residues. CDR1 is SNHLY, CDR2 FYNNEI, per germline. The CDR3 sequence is CASSELGLAEYNEQFF. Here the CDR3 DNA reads TGTGCCAGCAGTGAATTAGGACTAGCGGAATACAATGAGCAGTTCTTC.

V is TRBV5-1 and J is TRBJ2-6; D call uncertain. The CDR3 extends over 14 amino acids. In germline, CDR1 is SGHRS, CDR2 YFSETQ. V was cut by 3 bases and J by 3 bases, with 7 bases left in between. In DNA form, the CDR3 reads TGCGCCAGCAGCTCCAGACTTGGGGCCAACGTCCTGACTTTC. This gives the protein CASSSRLGANVLTF.

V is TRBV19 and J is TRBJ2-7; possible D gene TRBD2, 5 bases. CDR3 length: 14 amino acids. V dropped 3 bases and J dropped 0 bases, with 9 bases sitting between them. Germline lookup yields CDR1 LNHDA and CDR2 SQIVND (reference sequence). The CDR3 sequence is CASSMRAHSYEQYF. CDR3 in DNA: TGTGCCAGTAGTATGAGGGCGCACTCCTACGAGCAGTACTTC.

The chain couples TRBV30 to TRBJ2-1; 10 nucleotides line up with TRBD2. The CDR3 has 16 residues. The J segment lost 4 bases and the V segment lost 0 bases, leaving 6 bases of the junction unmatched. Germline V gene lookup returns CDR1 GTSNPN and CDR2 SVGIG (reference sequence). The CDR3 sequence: CAWSVRGSGRYNEQFF. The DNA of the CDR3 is TGTGCCTGGAGTGTACGAGGTAGCGGGAGGTACAATGAGCAGTTCTTC.

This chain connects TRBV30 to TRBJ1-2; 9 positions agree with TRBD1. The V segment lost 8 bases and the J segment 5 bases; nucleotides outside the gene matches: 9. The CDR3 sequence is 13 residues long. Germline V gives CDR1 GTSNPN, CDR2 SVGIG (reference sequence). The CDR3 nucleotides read TGTGCCGGCCACAGGGGGCGCGGGTATGGCTACACCTTC. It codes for CAGHRGRGYGYTF.

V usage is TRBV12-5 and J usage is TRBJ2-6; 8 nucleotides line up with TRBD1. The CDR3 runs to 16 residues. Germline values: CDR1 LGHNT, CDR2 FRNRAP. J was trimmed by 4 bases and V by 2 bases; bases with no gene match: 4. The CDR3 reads CASGLRQGTGANVLTF. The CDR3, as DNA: TGTGCTAGTGGTTTGAGACAGGGGACCGGGGCCAACGTCCTGACTTTC.

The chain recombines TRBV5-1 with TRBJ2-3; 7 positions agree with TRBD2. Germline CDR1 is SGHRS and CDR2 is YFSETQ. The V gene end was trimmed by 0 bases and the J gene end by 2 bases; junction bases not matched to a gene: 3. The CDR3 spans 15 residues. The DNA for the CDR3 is TGCGCCAGCAGCTTGGTTGGGAGGGTCACAGATACGCAGTATTTT. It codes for CASSLVGRVTDTQYF.

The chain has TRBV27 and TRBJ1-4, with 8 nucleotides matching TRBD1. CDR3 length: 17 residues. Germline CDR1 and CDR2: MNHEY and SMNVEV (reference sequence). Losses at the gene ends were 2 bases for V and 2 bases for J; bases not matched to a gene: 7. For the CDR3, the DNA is TGTGCCAGCAGTTTAAGCACAGGGGGATCGACTAATGAAAAACTGTTTTTT. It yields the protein CASSLSTGGSTNEKLFF.

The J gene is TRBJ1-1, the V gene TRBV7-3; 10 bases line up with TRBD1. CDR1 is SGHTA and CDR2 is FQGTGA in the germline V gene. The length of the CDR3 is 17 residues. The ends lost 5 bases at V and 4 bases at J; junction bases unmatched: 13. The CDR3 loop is CASSPRQGAREATEAFF. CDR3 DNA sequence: TGTGCCAGCAGCCCCCGACAGGGGGCGAGGGAGGCCACTGAAGCTTTCTTT.

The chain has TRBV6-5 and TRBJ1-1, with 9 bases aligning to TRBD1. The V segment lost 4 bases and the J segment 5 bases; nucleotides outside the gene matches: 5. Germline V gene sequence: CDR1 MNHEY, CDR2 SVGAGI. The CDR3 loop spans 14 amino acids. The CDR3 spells CASSWGQGRTEAFF. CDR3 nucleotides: TGTGCCAGCAGTTGGGGACAGGGTCGTACTGAAGCTTTCTTT.

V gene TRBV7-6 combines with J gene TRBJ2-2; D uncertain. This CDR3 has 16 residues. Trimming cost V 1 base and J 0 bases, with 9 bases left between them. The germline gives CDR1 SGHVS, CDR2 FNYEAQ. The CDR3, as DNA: TGTGCCAGCAGCTTAGACACCGTTACGAACACCGGGGAGCTGTTTTTT. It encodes CASSLDTVTNTGELFF.

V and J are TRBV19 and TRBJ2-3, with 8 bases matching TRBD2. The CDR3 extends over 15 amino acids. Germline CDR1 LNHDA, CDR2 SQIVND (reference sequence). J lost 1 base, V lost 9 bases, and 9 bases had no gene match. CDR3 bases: TGTGCCAGCGCAAAAGCGGGAGCTCGCACAGATACGCAGTATTTT. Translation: CASAKAGARTDTQYF.

CDR3 in DNA: TGTGCCAGTAGTATTAAAGGTGACTCGTCTGGGGCCAACGTCCTGACTTTC. Translating it yields CASSIKGDSSGANVLTF. The chain has TRBV19 and TRBJ2-6; no clear D gene. Germline-derived CDR1 and CDR2 are LNHDA and SQIVND (reference sequence). Trimming left V 3 bases short and J 1 base short, with 13 bases between. The CDR3 covers 17 residues.

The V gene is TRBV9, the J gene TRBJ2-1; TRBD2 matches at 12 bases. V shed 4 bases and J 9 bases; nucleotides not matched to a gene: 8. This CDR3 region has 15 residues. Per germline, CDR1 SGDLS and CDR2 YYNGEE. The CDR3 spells CASSPRLAGEAEQFF. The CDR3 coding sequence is TGTGCCAGCAGCCCTAGACTAGCGGGAGAAGCTGAGCAGTTCTTC.

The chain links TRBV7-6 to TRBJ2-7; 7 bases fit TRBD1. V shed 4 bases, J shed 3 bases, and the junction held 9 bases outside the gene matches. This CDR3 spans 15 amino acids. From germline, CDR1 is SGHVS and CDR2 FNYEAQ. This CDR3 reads CASSSRQGTDYEQYF. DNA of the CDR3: TGTGCCAGCAGCTCCAGACAGGGTACGGACTACGAGCAGTACTTC.

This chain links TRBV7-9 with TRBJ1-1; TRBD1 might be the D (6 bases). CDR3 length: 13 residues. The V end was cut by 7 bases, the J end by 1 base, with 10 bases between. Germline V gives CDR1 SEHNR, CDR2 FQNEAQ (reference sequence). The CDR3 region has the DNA TGTGCCAGCACCATGACAGGGAACACTGAAGCTTTCTTT. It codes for CASTMTGNTEAFF.

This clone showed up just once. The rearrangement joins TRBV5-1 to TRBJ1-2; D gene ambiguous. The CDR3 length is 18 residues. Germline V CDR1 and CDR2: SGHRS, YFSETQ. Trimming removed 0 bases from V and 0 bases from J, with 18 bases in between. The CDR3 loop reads CASSLGGIGDGTNYGYTF. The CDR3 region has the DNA TGCGCCAGCAGCTTGGGCGGGATAGGTGACGGGACTAACTATGGCTACACCTTC.